This T cell receptor beta chain comes out of a study of cytomegalovirus exposure and HLA in healthy donors. Study-wide findings and caveats: Specific recognition of CMV antigens was confirmed in vitro for a few chains (all CMV-associated). TCR beta chains numbering 150 to 200 were designated cytomegalovirus-associated.

Trimming took 6 bases from V and 4 from J; bases not matched to a gene: 10. The CDR3 spans 15 residues. CDR1 is MNHNS, CDR2 SASEGT, per germline. Concerning this clone: Its cognate antigen is unknown.

Profiled with immunoSEQ multiplex PCR; TCRdb holds only in-frame clones, not every one. The table lists about 180,000 clones, roughly 86% of them singletons. Sample: PBMCs. This clonotype was obtained from a man aged 18-30 years in good health and CMV-seropositive. The V gene is TRBV6-1, the J gene TRBJ2-5; 8 bases match TRBD2. The CDR3 bases are TGTGCCAGCAGCATACGGGGGGGCTTGGGAGAGACCCAGTACTTC. As protein: CASSIRGGLGETQYF.